Listed here is a single T cell receptor (beta chain). Its antigen is not identified. The data originate from a study of T cell repertoires in cytomegalovirus infection. Study overall: Public TCR beta signatures marked donors with CMV infection and the matching HLA. Whole-study results and caveats: It was HLA-C-restricted CMV-specific TCR beta clonotypes that dominated the response ex vivo. Carriage of CMV together with the relevant HLA was identifiable through cumulative public TCR beta family frequency.

TCRdb re-called the reads through MiXCR, storing one row per CDR3 protein. This sample has fewer than 300,000 distinct CDR3 sequences; roughly 23% occur once, and the top ten carry approximately 13%. This CDR3 has 16 amino acids. V was trimmed by 2 bases and J by 2 bases, leaving 12 bases between them. Germline V gives CDR1 MNHEY, CDR2 SVGAGI. The sequenced sample consisted of PBMCs. The J gene is TRBJ2-2, the V gene TRBV6-5, with D perhaps TRBD2 (6 bases). This clonotype was obtained from a human donor in good health (CMV status not recorded). Some clones in this sample may be carry-over from other donors' samples. The CDR3 protein is CASSYGAGLNTGELFF. CDR3 DNA sequence: TGTGCCAGCAGTTACGGGGCGGGATTAAACACCGGGGAGCTGTTTTTT.